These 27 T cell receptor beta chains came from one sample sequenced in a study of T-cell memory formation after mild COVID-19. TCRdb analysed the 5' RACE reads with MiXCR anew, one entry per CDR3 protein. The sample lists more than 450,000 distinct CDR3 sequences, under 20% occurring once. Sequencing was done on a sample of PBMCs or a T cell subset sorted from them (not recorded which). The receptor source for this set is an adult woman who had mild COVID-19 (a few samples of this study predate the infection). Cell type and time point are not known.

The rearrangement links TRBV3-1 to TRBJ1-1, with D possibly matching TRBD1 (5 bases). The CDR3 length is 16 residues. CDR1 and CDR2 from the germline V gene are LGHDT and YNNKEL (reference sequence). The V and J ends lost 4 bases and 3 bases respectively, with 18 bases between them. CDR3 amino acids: CASSPGTEPGYTEAFF. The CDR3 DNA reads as TGTGCCAGCAGCCCGGGGACGGAACCGGGGTACACTGAAGCTTTCTTT. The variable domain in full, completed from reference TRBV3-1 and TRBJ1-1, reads DTAVSQTPKYLVTQMGNDKSIKCEQNLGHDTMYWYKQDSKKFLKIMFSYNNKELIINETVPNRFSPKSPDKAHLNLHINSLELGDSAVYFCASSPGTEPGYTEAFFGQGTRLTVV.

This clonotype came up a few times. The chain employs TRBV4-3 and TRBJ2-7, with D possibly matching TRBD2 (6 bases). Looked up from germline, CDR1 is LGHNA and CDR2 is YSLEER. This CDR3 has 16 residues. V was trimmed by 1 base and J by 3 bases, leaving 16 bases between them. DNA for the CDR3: TGCGCCAGCAGCCAAGTTGGAGCTAGCGCCTTCTACGAGCAGTACTTC. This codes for CASSQVGASAFYEQYF.

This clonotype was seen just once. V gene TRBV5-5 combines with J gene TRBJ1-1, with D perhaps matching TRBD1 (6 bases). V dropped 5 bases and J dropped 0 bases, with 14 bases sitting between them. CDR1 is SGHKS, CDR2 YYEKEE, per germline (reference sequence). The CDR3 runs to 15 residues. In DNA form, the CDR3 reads TGTGCCAGCAGAAAGGGGGGAGGGATGAACACTGAAGCTTTCTTT. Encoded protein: CASRKGGGMNTEAFF.

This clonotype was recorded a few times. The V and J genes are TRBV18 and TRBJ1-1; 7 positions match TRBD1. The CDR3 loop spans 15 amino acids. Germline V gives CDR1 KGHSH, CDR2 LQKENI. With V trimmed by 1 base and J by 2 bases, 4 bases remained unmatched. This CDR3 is CASSPRVGGNTEAFF. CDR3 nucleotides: TGTGCCAGCTCACCACGGGTAGGGGGCAACACTGAAGCTTTCTTT.

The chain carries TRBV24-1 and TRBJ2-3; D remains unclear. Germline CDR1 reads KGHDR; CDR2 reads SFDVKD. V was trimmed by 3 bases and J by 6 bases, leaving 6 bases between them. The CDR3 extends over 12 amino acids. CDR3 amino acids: CATSDPIDTQYF. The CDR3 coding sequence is TGTGCCACCAGTGATCCCATCGATACGCAGTATTTT.

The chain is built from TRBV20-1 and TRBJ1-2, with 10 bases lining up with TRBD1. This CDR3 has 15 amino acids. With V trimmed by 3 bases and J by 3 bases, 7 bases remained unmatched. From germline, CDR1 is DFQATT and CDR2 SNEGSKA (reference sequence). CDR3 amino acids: CSASPGTGDYYGYTF. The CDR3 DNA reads TGCAGTGCTAGCCCCGGGACAGGGGATTACTATGGCTACACCTTC.

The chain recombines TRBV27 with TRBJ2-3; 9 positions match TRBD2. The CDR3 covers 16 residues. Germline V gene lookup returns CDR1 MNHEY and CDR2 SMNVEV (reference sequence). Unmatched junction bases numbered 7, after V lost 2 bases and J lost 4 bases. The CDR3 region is CASSLVAGGPADTQYF. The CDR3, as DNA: TGTGCCAGCAGTTTAGTGGCGGGGGGGCCAGCAGATACGCAGTATTTT.

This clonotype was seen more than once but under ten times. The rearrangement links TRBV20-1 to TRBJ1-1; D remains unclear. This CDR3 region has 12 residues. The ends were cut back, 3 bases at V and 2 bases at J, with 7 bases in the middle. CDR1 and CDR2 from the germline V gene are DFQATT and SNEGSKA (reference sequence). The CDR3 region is CSASATNTEAFF. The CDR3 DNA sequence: TGCAGTGCTAGCGCGACTAACACTGAAGCTTTCTTT.

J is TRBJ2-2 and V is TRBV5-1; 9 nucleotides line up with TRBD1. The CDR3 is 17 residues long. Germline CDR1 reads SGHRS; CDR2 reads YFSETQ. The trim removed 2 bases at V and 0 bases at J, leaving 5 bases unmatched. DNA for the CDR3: TGCGCCAGCAGCTTCGCCGACAGGGGGACGAACACCGGGGAGCTGTTTTTT. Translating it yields CASSFADRGTNTGELFF.

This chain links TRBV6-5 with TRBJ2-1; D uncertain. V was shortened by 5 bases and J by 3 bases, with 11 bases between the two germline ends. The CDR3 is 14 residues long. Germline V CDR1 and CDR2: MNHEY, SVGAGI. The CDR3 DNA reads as TGTGCCAGCAGTGCAGGAGAGAACTACAATGAGCAGTTCTTC. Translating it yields CASSAGENYNEQFF.

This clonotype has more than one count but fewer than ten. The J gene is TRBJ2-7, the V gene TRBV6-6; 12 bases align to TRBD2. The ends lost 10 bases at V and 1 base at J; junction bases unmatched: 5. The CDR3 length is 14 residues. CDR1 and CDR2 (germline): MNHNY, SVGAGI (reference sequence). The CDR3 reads CATTLAGGSYEQYF. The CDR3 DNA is TGTGCCACCACGCTAGCGGGAGGGTCCTACGAGCAGTACTTC.

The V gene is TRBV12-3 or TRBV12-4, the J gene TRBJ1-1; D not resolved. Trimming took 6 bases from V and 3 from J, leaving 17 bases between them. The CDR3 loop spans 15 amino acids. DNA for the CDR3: TGTGCCAGCAGCCCCTACGTACATAGTTACACTGAAGCTTTCTTT. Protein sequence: CASSPYVHSYTEAFF.

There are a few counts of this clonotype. CDR3 residues: CASSLTKDTDTQYF. The CDR3 DNA sequence: TGTGCCAGCAGCTTAACTAAAGACACAGATACGCAGTATTTT. The J gene is TRBJ2-3, the V gene TRBV7-3; D call uncertain. Germline V CDR1 and CDR2: SGHTA, FQGTGA. The CDR3 consists of 14 residues. Trimming shortened V by 0 bases and J by 2 bases, and 6 bases separated the two germline ends.

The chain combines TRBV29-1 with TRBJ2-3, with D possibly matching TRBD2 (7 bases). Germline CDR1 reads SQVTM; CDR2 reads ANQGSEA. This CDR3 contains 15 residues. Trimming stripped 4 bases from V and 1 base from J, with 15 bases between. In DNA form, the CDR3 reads TGCAGCGTTGTTCCGGGGGGCGTCCGCACAGATACGCAGTATTTT. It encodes CSVVPGGVRTDTQYF.

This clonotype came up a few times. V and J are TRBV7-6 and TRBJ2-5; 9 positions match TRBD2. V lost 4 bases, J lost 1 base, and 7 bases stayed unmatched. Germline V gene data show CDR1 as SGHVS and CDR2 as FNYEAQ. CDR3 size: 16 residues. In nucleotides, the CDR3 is TGTGCCAGCAGCTCTATAGCGGGGGAGTCCCAAGAGACCCAGTACTTC. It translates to CASSSIAGESQETQYF.

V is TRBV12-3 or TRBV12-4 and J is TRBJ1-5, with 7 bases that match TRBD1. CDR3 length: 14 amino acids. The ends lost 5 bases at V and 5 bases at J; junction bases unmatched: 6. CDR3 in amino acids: CASSPTGRHQPQHF. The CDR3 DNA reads TGTGCCAGCAGTCCGACAGGGCGACATCAGCCCCAGCATTTT.

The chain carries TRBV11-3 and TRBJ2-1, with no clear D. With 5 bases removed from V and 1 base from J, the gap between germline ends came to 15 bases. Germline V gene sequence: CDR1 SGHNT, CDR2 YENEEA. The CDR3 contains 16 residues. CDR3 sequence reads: CASSATVVGSYNEQFF. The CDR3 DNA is TGTGCCAGCAGCGCAACTGTCGTTGGGTCCTACAATGAGCAGTTCTTC.

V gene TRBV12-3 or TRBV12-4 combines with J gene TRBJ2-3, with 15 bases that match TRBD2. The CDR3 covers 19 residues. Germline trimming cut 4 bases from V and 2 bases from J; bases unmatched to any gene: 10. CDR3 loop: CASSSGLAGGPSPTDTQYF. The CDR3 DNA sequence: TGTGCCAGCAGTTCGGGACTAGCGGGGGGCCCCAGTCCCACAGATACGCAGTATTTT.

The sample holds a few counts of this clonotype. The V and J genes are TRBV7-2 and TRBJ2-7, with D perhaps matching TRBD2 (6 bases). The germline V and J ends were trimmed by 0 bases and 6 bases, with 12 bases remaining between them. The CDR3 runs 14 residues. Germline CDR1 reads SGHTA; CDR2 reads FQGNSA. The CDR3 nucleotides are TGTGCCAGCAGCTTAGCCGGAGGGCCGCGCGAGCAGTACTTC. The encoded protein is CASSLAGGPREQYF.

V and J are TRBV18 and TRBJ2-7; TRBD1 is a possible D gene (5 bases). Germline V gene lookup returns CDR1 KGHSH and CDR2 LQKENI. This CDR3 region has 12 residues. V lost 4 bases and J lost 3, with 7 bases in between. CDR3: CASSHQGYEQYF. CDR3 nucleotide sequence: TGTGCCAGCTCACACCAGGGCTACGAGCAGTACTTC.

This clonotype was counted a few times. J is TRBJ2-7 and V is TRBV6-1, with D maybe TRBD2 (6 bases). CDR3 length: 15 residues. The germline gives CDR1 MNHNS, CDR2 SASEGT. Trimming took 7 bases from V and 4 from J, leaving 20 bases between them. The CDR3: CASNTGGAPYYEQYF. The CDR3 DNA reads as TGTGCCAGCAATACCGGAGGGGCCCCCTATTACGAGCAGTACTTC.

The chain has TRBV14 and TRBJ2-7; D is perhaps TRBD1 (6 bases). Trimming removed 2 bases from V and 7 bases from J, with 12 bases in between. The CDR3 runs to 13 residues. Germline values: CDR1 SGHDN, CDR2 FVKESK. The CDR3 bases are TGTGCCAGCAGCCAAAACAGGGTGGGTGAGCAGTACTTC. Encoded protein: CASSQNRVGEQYF.

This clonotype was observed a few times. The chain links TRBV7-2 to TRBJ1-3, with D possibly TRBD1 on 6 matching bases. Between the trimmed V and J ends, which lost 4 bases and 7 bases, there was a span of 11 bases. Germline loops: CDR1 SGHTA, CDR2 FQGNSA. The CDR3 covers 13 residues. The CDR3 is CASSWGPANTIYF. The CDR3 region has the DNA TGTGCCAGCAGCTGGGGGCCCGCTAACACCATATATTTT.

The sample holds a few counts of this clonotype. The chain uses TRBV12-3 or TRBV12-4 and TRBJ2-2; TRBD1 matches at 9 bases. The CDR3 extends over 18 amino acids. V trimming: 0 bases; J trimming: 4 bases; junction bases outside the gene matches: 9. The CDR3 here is CASSLAYGDRASTGELFF. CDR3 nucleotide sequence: TGTGCCAGCAGTTTAGCGTATGGGGACAGGGCTAGCACCGGGGAGCTGTTTTTT.

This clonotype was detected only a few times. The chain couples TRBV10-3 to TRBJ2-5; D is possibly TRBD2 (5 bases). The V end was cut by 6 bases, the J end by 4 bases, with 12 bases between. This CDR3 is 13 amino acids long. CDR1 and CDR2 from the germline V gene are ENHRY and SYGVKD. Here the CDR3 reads CAISSGSPETQYF. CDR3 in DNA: TGTGCCATCAGCAGCGGCAGCCCAGAGACCCAGTACTTC.

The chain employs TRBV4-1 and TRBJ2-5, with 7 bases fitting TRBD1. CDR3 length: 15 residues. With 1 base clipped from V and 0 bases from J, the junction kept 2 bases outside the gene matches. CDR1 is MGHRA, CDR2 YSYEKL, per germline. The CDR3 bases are TGCGCCAGCAGCCAAGTGGGACAGAACCAAGAGACCCAGTACTTC. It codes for CASSQVGQNQETQYF.

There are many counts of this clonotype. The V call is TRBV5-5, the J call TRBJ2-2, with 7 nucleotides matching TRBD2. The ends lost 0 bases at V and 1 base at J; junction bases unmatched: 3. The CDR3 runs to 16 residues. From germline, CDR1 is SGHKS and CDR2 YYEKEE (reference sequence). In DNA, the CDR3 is TGTGCCAGCAGCTTGGCGGGGGGACTGAACACCGGGGAGCTGTTTTTT. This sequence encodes CASSLAGGLNTGELFF.